This is a list of T cell receptor beta chains from one sample in a study of identical twins. TCRdb redid the calling of the 5' RACE reads with MiXCR, one entry per CDR3 protein. The data show some 500,000 distinct CDR3 sequences, with roughly 21% seen just once and 0.91% held by the top ten. These same records also appear under a second study, on T cells expressing NK-cell markers.

Sequencing was carried out using CD4+ T cells sorted from blood. These receptors all stem from a woman younger than 30 in good health. Each CDR3 is given without its conserved first and last residue.

cdr3_length j_call v_call cdr3_aa
13 TRBJ2-2 TRBV14 ASSEGSGFTGELF
12 TRBJ2-7 TRBV6-1 ASISRGGYYEQY
14 TRBJ1-5 TRBV6-1 ASRGGLGSGNQPQH
11 TRBJ2-7 TRBV12-3/TRBV12-4 ASSLSGSYEQY
13 TRBJ2-7 TRBV11-2 ASSLDRLVPNEQY
13 TRBJ2-6 TRBV7-3 ASSLGETGANVLT
14 TRBJ1-1 TRBV4-3 ASSQDSRLGNTEAF
12 TRBJ2-3 TRBV7-6 ASSSIPSTDTQY
14 TRBJ2-3 TRBV7-3 ASSSQGLTSTDTQY
15 TRBJ2-6 TRBV5-1 ASSLTGGESGANVLT
10 TRBJ2-2 TRBV18 ASFQRTGELF
10 TRBJ2-5 TRBV29-1 SVGSAQETQY
11 TRBJ2-5 TRBV5-5 ASSWRGGETQY
11 TRBJ2-7 TRBV20-1 SARGGGRDEQY
12 TRBJ1-3 TRBV5-8 ASSSGDPWNTIY
13 TRBJ1-5 TRBV7-4 ASSLIRLRNQPQH
10 TRBJ1-1 TRBV4-3 ASSQRQGAAF
14 TRBJ2-1 TRBV10-2 ASSDVSGSSYNEQF
13 TRBJ2-3 TRBV29-1 SVAGLAGPTDTQY
13 TRBJ2-7 TRBV7-8 ASSLAGGRAYEQY
13 TRBJ2-1 TRBV10-1 ASSENSGSYNEQF
13 TRBJ2-7 TRBV14 ASSQDRRGLTEQY
12 TRBJ2-7 TRBV18 ASSPSWGGYEQY
11 TRBJ2-1 TRBV29-1 SGRTSGYNEQF
12 TRBJ1-2 TRBV27 ASSIREGSYGYT
11 TRBJ2-5 TRBV10-3 AISVSGQETQY
14 TRBJ2-3 TRBV5-4 ASSWGLAGSTDTQY
13 TRBJ2-3 TRBV7-9 ASSFGGGGTDTQY
14 TRBJ2-2 TRBV20-1 SAPADTSRNTGELF
14 TRBJ2-7 TRBV12-3/TRBV12-4 ASSLDERTGRYEQY
11 TRBJ2-1 TRBV6-1 AIASGAQREQF
12 TRBJ2-7 TRBV29-1 SVGWRDYSYEQY
14 TRBJ2-3 TRBV7-2 ASSPSSQRSRDTQY
10 TRBJ1-1 TRBV3-1 ASSPVSGEAF
11 TRBJ2-5 TRBV20-1 SAPAGVLETQY
13 TRBJ1-2 TRBV20-1 SASAYGTANYGYT
12 TRBJ2-7 TRBV20-1 SALAQGATYEQY
13 TRBJ2-1 TRBV5-1 ASSLAGGGNNEQF
10 TRBJ1-2 TRBV19 ASSMTGYGYT
12 TRBJ2-5 TRBV11-1 ASSLSVPQETQY
9 TRBJ2-5 TRBV7-9 ASTQGEVLY
13 TRBJ2-3 TRBV6-2/TRBV6-3 ASSRRRGGLDTQY